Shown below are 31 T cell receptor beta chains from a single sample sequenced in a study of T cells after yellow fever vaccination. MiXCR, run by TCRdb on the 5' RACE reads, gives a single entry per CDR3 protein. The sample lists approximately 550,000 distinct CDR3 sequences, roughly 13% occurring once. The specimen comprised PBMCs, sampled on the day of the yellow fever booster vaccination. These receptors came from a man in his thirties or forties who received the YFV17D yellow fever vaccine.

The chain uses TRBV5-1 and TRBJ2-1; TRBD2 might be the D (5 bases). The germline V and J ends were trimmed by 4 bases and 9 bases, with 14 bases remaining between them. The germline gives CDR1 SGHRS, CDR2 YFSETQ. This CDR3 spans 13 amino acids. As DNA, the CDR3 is TGCGCCAGCAGCGTCCGGGGTTCCAGTGAGCAGTTCTTC. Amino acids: CASSVRGSSEQFF.

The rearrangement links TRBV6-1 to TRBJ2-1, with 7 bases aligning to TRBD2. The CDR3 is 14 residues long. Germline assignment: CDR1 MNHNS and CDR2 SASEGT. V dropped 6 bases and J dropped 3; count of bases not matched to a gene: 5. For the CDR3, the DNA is TGTGCCAGCAGGGGAGCGGGGCTCTACAATGAGCAGTTCTTC. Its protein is CASRGAGLYNEQFF.

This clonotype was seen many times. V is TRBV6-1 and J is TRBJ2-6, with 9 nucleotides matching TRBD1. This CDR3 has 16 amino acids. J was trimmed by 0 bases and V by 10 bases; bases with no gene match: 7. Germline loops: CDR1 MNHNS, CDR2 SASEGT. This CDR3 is CATHRDRVSGANVLTF. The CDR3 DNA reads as TGTGCCACGCACCGGGACAGGGTCTCTGGGGCCAACGTCCTGACTTTC.

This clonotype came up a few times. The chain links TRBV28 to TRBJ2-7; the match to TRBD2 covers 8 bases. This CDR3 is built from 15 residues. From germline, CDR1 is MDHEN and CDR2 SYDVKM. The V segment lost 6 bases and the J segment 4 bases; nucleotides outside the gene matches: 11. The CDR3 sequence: CASSPGGREEYEQYF. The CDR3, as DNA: TGTGCCAGCAGCCCCGGGGGGCGGGAGGAGTACGAGCAGTACTTC.

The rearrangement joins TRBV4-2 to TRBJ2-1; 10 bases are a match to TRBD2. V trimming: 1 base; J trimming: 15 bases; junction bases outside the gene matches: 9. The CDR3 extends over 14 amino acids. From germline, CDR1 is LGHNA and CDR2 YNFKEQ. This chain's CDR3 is CASSQGRLAGALFF. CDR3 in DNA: TGTGCCAGCAGCCAAGGCCGCCTAGCGGGAGCTCTGTTCTTC.

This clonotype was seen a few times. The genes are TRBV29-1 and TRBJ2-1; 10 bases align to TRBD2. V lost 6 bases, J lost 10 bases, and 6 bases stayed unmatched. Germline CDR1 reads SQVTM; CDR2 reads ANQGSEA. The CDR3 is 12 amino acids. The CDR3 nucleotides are TGCAGCGTAGCGGGAGGGCCAGGAGAGCAGTTCTTC. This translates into CSVAGGPGEQFF.

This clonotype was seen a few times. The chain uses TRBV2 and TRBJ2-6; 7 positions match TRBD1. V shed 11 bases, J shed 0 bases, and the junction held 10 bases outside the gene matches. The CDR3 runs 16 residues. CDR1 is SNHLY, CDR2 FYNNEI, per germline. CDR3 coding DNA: TGTGCCTCCAAACAGGGGCGCCTCTCTGGGGCCAACGTCCTGACTTTC. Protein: CASKQGRLSGANVLTF. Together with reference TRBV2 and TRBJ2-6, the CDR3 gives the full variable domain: EPEVTQTPSHQVTQMGQEVILRCVPISNHLYFYWYRQILGQKVEFLVSFYNNEISEKSEIFDDQFSVERPDGSNFTLKIRSTKLEDSAMYFCASKQGRLSGANVLTFGAGSRLTVL.

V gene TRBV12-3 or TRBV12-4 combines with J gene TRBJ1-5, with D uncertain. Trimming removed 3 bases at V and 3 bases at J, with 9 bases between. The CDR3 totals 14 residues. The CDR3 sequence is CASSFGLNNQPQHF. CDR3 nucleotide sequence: TGTGCCAGCAGTTTCGGGCTTAACAATCAGCCCCAGCATTTT.

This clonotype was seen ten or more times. DNA of the CDR3: TGTGCCAGCAGCTTGCAGGTTAATCAGCCCCAGCATTTT. Translated: CASSLQVNQPQHF. The genes are TRBV7-2 and TRBJ1-5; D unclear. Germline-derived CDR1 and CDR2 are SGHTA and FQGNSA. Trimming took off 3 bases at V and 4 bases at J, with 7 bases between the two ends. This CDR3 has 13 amino acids.

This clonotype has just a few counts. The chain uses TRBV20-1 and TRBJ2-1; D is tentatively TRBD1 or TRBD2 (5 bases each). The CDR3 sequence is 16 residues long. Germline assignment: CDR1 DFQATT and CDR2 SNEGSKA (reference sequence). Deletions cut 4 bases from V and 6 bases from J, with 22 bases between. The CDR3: CSAKDDGGFRGNEQFF. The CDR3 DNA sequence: TGCAGTGCTAAGGATGACGGCGGGTTTAGGGGCAATGAGCAGTTCTTC.

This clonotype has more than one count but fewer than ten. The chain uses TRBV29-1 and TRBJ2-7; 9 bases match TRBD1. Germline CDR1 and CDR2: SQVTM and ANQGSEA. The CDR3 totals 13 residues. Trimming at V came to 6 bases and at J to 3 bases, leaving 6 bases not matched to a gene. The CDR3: CSVGGTGNYEQYF. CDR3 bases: TGCAGCGTGGGAGGGACAGGGAACTACGAGCAGTACTTC.

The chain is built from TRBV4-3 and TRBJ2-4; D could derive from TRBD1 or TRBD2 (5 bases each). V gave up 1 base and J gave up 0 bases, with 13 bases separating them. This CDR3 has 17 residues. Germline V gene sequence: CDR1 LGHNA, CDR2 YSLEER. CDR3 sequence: CASSQVQGRGAKNIQYF. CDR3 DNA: TGCGCCAGCAGCCAAGTCCAGGGCCGGGGAGCCAAAAACATTCAGTACTTC.

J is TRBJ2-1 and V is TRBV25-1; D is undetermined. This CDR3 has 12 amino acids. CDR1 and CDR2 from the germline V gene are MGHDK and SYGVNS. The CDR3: CASAYFDNEQFF. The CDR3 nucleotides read TGTGCTTCGGCATATTTTGACAATGAGCAGTTCTTC. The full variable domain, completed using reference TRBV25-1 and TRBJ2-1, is EADIYQTPRYLVIGTGKKITLECSQTMGHDKMYWYQQDPGMELHLIHYSYGVNSTEKGDLSSESTVSRIRTEHFPLTLESARPSHTSQYLCASAYFDNEQFFGPGTRLTVL.

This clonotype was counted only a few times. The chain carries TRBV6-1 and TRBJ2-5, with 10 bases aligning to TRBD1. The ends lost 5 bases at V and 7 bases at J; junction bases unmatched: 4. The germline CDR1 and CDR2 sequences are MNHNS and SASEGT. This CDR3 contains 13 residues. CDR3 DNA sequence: TGTGCCAGCAGTAGCCGGGACAGGGGGACCCAGTACTTC. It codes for CASSSRDRGTQYF.

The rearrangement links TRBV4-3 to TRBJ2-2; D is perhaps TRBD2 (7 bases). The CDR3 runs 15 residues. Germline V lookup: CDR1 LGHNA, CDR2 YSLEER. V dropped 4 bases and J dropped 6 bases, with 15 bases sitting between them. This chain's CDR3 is CASSLKRGGPGELFF. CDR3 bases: TGCGCCAGCAGCCTCAAAAGGGGGGGACCCGGGGAGCTGTTTTTT.

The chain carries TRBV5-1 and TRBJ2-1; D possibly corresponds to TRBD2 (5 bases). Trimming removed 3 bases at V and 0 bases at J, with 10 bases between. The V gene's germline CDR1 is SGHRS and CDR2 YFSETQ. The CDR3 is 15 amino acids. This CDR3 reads CASSSADRSYNEQFF. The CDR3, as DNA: TGCGCCAGCAGCTCAGCGGACCGCTCCTACAATGAGCAGTTCTTC.

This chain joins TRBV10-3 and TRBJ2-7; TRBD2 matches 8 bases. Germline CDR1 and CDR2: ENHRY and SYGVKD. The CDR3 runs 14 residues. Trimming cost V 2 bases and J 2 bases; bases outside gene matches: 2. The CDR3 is CAISETSGPYEQYF. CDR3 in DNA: TGTGCCATCAGTGAGACTAGCGGACCCTACGAGCAGTACTTC.

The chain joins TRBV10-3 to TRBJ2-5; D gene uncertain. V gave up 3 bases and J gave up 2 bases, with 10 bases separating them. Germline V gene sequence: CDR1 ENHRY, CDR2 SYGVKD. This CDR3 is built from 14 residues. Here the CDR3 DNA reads TGTGCCATCAGTGACCGCAGGCAGCAAGAGACCCAGTACTTC. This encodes CAISDRRQQETQYF.

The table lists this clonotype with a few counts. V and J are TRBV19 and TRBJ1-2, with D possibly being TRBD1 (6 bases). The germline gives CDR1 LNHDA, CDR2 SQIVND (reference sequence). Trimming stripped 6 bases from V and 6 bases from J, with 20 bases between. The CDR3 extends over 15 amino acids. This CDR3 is CASRALDRQLNGYTF. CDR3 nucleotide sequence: TGTGCCAGTAGGGCCCTGGACAGACAATTGAATGGCTACACCTTC.

The CDR3 sequence is CASSLKAGSSEQYF. CDR3 bases: TGTGCCAGCAGCTTAAAAGCCGGTTCTTCCGAGCAGTACTTC. The chain recombines TRBV7-2 with TRBJ2-7; D remains ambiguous. The V and J ends lost 2 bases and 6 bases respectively, with 14 bases between them. CDR3 length equals 14 residues. Looked up from germline, CDR1 is SGHTA and CDR2 is FQGNSA.

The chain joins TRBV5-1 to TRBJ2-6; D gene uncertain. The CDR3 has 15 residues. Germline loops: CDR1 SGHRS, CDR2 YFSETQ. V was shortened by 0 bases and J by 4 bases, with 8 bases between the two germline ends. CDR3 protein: CASSLGPEGANVLTF. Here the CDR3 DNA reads TGCGCCAGCAGCTTGGGACCCGAAGGGGCCAACGTCCTGACTTTC.

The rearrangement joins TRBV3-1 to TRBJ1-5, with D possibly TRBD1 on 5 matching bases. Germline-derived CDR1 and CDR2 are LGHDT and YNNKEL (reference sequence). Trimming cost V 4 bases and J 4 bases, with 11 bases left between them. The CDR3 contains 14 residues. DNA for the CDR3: TGTGCCAGCAGCCGCGGGACCACAAATCAGCCCCAGCATTTT. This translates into CASSRGTTNQPQHF.

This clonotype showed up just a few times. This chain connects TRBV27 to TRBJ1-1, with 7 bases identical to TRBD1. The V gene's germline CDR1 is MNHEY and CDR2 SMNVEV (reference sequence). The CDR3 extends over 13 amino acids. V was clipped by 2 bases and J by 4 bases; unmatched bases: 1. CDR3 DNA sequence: TGTGCCAGCAGTTTAGACAGGGCCACTGAAGCTTTCTTT. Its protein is CASSLDRATEAFF.

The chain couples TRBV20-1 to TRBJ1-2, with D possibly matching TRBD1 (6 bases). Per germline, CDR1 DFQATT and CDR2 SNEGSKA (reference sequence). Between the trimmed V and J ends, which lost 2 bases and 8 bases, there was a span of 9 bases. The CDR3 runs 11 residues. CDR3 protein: CSARQGSGYTF. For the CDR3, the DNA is TGCAGTGCTAGACAGGGGAGCGGCTACACCTTC.

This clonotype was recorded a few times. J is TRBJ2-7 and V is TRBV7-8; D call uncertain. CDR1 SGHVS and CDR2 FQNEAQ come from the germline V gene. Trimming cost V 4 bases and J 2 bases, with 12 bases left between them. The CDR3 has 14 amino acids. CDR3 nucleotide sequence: TGTGCCAGCAGCTCACACCTAACGACCTACGAGCAGTACTTC. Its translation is CASSSHLTTYEQYF.

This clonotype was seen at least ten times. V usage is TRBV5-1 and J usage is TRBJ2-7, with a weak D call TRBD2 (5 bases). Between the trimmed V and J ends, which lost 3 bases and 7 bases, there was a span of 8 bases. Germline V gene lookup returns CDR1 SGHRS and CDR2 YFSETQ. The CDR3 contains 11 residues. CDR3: CASSSPGEQYF. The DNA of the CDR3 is TGCGCCAGCAGCTCCCCGGGAGAGCAGTACTTC.

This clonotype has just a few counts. CDR3 nucleotide sequence: TGCAGTGCAAAAGCCGGGACTAGCCGGAGAGATACGCAGTATTTT. It codes for CSAKAGTSRRDTQYF. V and J are TRBV20-1 and TRBJ2-3, with TRBD2 identical over 9 bases. The CDR3 spans 15 residues. Unmatched junction bases numbered 12, after V lost 6 bases and J lost 5 bases. Germline lookup yields CDR1 DFQATT and CDR2 SNEGSKA (reference sequence).

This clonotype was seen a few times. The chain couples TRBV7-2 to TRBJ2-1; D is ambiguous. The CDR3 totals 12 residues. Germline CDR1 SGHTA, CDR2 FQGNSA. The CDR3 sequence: CAGSKPPGEQFF. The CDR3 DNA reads TGTGCAGGGTCGAAACCTCCCGGTGAGCAGTTCTTC.

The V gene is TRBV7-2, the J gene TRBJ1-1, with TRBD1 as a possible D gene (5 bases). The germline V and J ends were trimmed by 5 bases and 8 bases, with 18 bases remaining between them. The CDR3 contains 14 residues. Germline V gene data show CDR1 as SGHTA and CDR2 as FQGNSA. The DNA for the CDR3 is TGTGCCAGCAGCCGGGAAACAGGAGAAGGGGAAGCTTTCTTT. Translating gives CASSRETGEGEAFF.

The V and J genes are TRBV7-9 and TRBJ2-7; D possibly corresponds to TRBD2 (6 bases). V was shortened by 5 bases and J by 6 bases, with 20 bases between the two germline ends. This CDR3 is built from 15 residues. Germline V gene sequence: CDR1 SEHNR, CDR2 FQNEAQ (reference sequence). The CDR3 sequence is CASSHHQQEGSEQYF. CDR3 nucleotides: TGTGCCAGCAGCCACCACCAACAGGAGGGCTCCGAGCAGTACTTC. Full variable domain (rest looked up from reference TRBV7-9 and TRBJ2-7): DTGVSQNPRHKITKRGQNVTFRCDPISEHNRLYWYRQTLGQGPEFLTYFQNEAQLEKSRLLSDRFSAERPKGSFSTLEIQRTEQGDSAMYLCASSHHQQEGSEQYFGPGTRLTVT.

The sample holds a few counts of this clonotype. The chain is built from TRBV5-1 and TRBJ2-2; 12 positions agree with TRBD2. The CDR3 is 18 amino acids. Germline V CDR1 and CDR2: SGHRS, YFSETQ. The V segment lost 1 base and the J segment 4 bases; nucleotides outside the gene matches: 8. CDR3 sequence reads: CASSLLTSGSRGTGELFF. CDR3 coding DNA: TGCGCCAGCAGCTTGTTGACTAGCGGGAGTCGGGGCACCGGGGAGCTGTTTTTT.